A single sample gave rise to the 23 T cell receptor beta chains below, sequenced in a study of blood T cells in healthy people across ages. Through a sample-barcoded 5' primer and a J-beta primer mix, a second PCR was run for about 6 to 11 cycles. TCRdb reprocessed the 5' RACE reads via MiXCR and lists one record per CDR3 protein. The sample has about 1.5 million distinct CDR3 sequences, approximately 39% seen once. Sequencing was performed on blood. These receptors were taken from a woman aged 18 to 35 in good health.

The gene calls are TRBV2 and TRBJ1-2, with unresolved D. Germline loops: CDR1 SNHLY, CDR2 FYNNEI. Trimming took 1 base from V and 3 from J, leaving 12 bases between them. This CDR3 region has 15 residues. As DNA, the CDR3 is TGTGCCAGCAGTGAAGATTACGGCGGATACTATGGCTACACCTTC. Protein product: CASSEDYGGYYGYTF.

Many counts were recorded for this clonotype. CDR3 nucleotides: TGTGCCAGCAGTTCCCTAGCGGGCGTATCCTACAATGAGCAGTTCTTC. Its translation is CASSSLAGVSYNEQFF. The chain carries TRBV12-3 or TRBV12-4 and TRBJ2-1; 8 bases match TRBD2. CDR3 size: 16 residues. V dropped 4 bases and J dropped 1; count of bases not matched to a gene: 6.

This clonotype has only a few counts. The V call is TRBV7-9, the J call TRBJ1-1; D ambiguous. The germline V gene has CDR1 SEHNR and CDR2 FQNEAQ (reference sequence). The CDR3 consists of 15 residues. Trimming removed 5 bases at V and 1 base at J, with 14 bases between. The CDR3 sequence is CASSPVWKTNTEAFF. The CDR3 region has the DNA TGTGCCAGCAGCCCGGTATGGAAGACGAACACTGAAGCTTTCTTT.

This clonotype was seen a handful of times. The chain has TRBV10-3 and TRBJ2-3, with 7 bases fitting TRBD2. V gave up 3 bases and J gave up 5 bases; unmatched junction bases: 5. This CDR3 is 14 amino acids long. From germline, CDR1 is ENHRY and CDR2 SYGVKD. CDR3 residues: CAISEAGRQDTQYF. Here the CDR3 DNA reads TGTGCCATCAGTGAAGCGGGACGGCAAGATACGCAGTATTTT.

V and J are TRBV6-6 and TRBJ2-5; TRBD2 matches at 10 bases. The CDR3 runs 17 residues. V dropped 2 bases and J dropped 2; count of bases not matched to a gene: 8. Germline lookup yields CDR1 MNHNY and CDR2 SVGAGI (reference sequence). CDR3 residues: CASSYPNSGGPQETQYF. CDR3 nucleotide sequence: TGTGCCAGCAGTTACCCTAATAGCGGGGGGCCTCAAGAGACCCAGTACTTC.

This clonotype was counted only a few times. CDR3 coding DNA: TGTGCCAGCAGTCCAGGATCAGGACCCGCGGGCTATGGCTACACCTTC. Its translation: CASSPGSGPAGYGYTF. The V call is TRBV28, the J call TRBJ1-2; no definite D call. The CDR3 is 16 residues long. Germline V lookup: CDR1 MDHEN, CDR2 SYDVKM. Trimming stripped 5 bases from V and 4 bases from J, with 20 bases between.

This clonotype was seen a few times. V usage is TRBV12-3 or TRBV12-4 and J usage is TRBJ2-1; D ambiguous. Deletions cut 2 bases from V and 0 bases from J, with 11 bases between. This CDR3 comprises 16 residues. DNA for the CDR3: TGTGCCAGCAGTTTATTCGACTTTAGCTCCTACAATGAGCAGTTCTTC. Translated, it gives CASSLFDFSSYNEQFF.

This clonotype was observed a handful of times. This chain links TRBV7-9 with TRBJ1-6; D might be TRBD1 (5 bases). Trimming took off 5 bases at V and 0 bases at J, with 20 bases between the two ends. The CDR3 totals 19 residues. Germline CDR1 is SEHNR and CDR2 is FQNEAQ (reference sequence). Here the CDR3 reads CASSPSYDSIGSYNSPLHF. The CDR3 DNA reads as TGTGCCAGCAGCCCCAGCTACGACAGCATTGGCTCCTATAATTCACCCCTCCACTTT.

This chain uses TRBV6-6 with TRBJ2-1; a possible D gene is TRBD2 (6 bases). Trimming pared 5 bases from V and 7 bases from J, leaving 18 bases between. In germline, CDR1 is MNHNY, CDR2 SVGAGI (reference sequence). This CDR3 is 15 amino acids long. CDR3 protein: CASSLSGLYVNEQFF. The CDR3 bases are TGTGCCAGCAGTCTTAGCGGCCTGTATGTGAATGAGCAGTTCTTC.

As DNA, the CDR3 is TGCAGTGCTGACGACCTAGCTAGGGAGCAGTATTTT. Translated, it gives CSADDLAREQYF. V is TRBV20-1 and J is TRBJ2-3; a possible D gene is TRBD2 (5 bases). The V gene's germline CDR1 is DFQATT and CDR2 SNEGSKA (reference sequence). Trimming removed 5 bases at V and 11 bases at J, with 17 bases between. The CDR3 runs to 12 residues.

This clonotype turned up a few times. The genes are TRBV24-1 and TRBJ1-5; a possible D gene is TRBD1 (5 bases). V gave up 3 bases and J gave up 0 bases, with 14 bases separating them. Germline-derived CDR1 and CDR2 are KGHDR and SFDVKD. The CDR3 covers 17 residues. The CDR3 region is CATSDPGGANSNQPQHF. In DNA, the CDR3 is TGTGCCACCAGTGATCCGGGGGGAGCGAATAGCAATCAGCCCCAGCATTTT.

The V and J genes are TRBV2 and TRBJ1-4; a weak D match, TRBD1 (5 bases). V lost 6 bases, J lost 2 bases, and 16 bases lay in between. Germline-derived CDR1 and CDR2 are SNHLY and FYNNEI. The CDR3 is 16 amino acids. CDR3 sequence reads: CASRTVQRGTNEKLFF. The CDR3 nucleotides read TGTGCCAGCAGGACAGTACAACGTGGGACTAATGAAAAACTGTTTTTT.

This clonotype occurred a few times. A much bigger clone sits one base away, suggesting this may be a read error. This rearrangement joins TRBV20-1 to TRBJ2-3; D is uncertain. The germline gives CDR1 DFQATT, CDR2 SNEGSKA (reference sequence). V was pared by 7 bases and J by 0 bases, with 20 bases between. This CDR3 has 16 amino acids. The CDR3 sequence is CSVSYRFVTSTDTQYF. DNA for the CDR3: TGCAGTGTTAGCTACAGATTCGTAACTAGCACAGATACGCAGTATTTT.

The chain recombines TRBV11-2 with TRBJ2-7; 7 bases are a match to TRBD1. Germline values: CDR1 SGHAT, CDR2 FQNNGV. There are 14 residues in the CDR3. V was clipped by 4 bases and J by 4 bases; unmatched bases: 7. CDR3 nucleotide sequence: TGTGCCAGCAGCTACTCCAGGGGACAGTACGAGCAGTACTTC. Its protein is CASSYSRGQYEQYF.

The chain employs TRBV7-2 and TRBJ2-1; 10 nucleotides match TRBD2. The V and J ends lost 1 base and 10 bases, in that order; junction bases with no gene match: 10. CDR3 size: 16 residues. From germline, CDR1 is SGHTA and CDR2 FQGNSA. CDR3 in DNA: TGTGCCAGCAGCTTAGACCTAGCGGGAGCCTCCTACGAGCAGTTCTTC. This encodes CASSLDLAGASYEQFF.

This clonotype was counted at least ten times. The chain recombines TRBV20-1 with TRBJ1-1; unclear D gene. The CDR3 runs 11 residues. Germline values: CDR1 DFQATT, CDR2 SNEGSKA (reference sequence). V was shortened by 1 base and J by 3 bases, with 3 bases between the two germline ends. CDR3 loop: CSARVDTEAFF. CDR3 coding DNA: TGCAGTGCTAGAGTTGACACTGAAGCTTTCTTT.

The rearrangement joins TRBV5-1 to TRBJ1-2; D may be TRBD1 (5 bases). CDR1 is SGHRS, CDR2 YFSETQ, per germline. The CDR3 totals 16 residues. Trimming removed 1 base at V and 7 bases at J, with 20 bases between. CDR3 sequence reads: CASSLSEGLNFFGYTF. CDR3 nucleotides: TGCGCCAGCAGCTTGTCGGAGGGGCTGAATTTCTTTGGCTACACCTTC.

This clonotype was seen more than once but under ten times. The chain couples TRBV20-1 to TRBJ2-1; D is unresolved. The V end was cut by 0 bases, the J end by 10 bases, with 10 bases between. The V gene's germline CDR1 is DFQATT and CDR2 SNEGSKA (reference sequence). The CDR3 totals 12 residues. CDR3 sequence (DNA): TGCAGTGCTAGAGATAGACTTTCAGAGCAGTTCTTC. Translated, it gives CSARDRLSEQFF.

This clonotype came up a few times. The J gene is TRBJ2-1, the V gene TRBV4-1; weak D call: TRBD2 (7 bases). Trimming stripped 0 bases from V and 4 bases from J, with 16 bases between. This CDR3 has 17 amino acids. Germline loops: CDR1 MGHRA, CDR2 YSYEKL. CDR3 bases: TGCGCCAGCAGCCAAGAAGGAGGGGGGGCATTTTACAATGAGCAGTTCTTC. Translating gives CASSQEGGGAFYNEQFF.

This chain uses TRBV7-2 with TRBJ2-7, with TRBD1 as a possible D gene (5 bases). The CDR3 is made up of 16 amino acids. In germline, CDR1 is SGHTA, CDR2 FQGNSA. Trimming took off 4 bases at V and 1 base at J, with 17 bases between the two ends. CDR3 nucleotide sequence: TGTGCCAGCAGCTCGATTGGGGCTATAATGTCCTACGAGCAGTACTTC. This sequence encodes CASSSIGAIMSYEQYF.

This clonotype was counted between two and nine times. The chain combines TRBV6-2 or TRBV6-3 with TRBJ2-1; D is undetermined. The CDR3 extends over 15 amino acids. The germline V gene has CDR1 MNHEY and CDR2 SVGEGT. V lost 7 bases and J 0 bases, leaving 13 bases between the germline ends. CDR3 nucleotide sequence: TGTGCCAGCACTAAACCTCGAGGCTCCTACAATGAGCAGTTCTTC. Translation: CASTKPRGSYNEQFF.

This clonotype was seen a handful of times. J is TRBJ1-2 and V is TRBV7-2; D may be TRBD1 (5 bases). Germline V CDR1 and CDR2: SGHTA, FQGNSA. The CDR3 is made up of 15 amino acids. Trimming removed 2 bases from V and 4 bases from J, with 14 bases in between. Written as DNA, the CDR3 is TGTGCCAGCAGCTTATCTGTCGGGGCGCCCTATGGCTACACCTTC. It codes for CASSLSVGAPYGYTF.

The chain employs TRBV20-1 and TRBJ1-5; D is possibly TRBD1 (5 bases). V was shortened by 7 bases and J by 2 bases, with 18 bases between the two germline ends. Germline V gives CDR1 DFQATT, CDR2 SNEGSKA (reference sequence). This CDR3 comprises 15 residues. CDR3 nucleotide sequence: TGCAGTGGCTCCACAGGCGGCATAGGCAATCAGCCCCAGCATTTT. Its translation is CSGSTGGIGNQPQHF.